This is a list of T cell receptor beta chains from one sample in a study of blood T cell repertoires in COVID-19. Sequencing was performed with immunoSEQ multiplex PCR; in TCRdb, only in-frame clones are kept and a portion is missing. The sample lists 500,000 or so clones; around 90% were seen once. The specimen was PBMCs or T cells enriched from blood (not recorded which). The source of these receptors is a woman younger than 35 who had recovered from COVID-19. Both conserved end residues are part of each CDR3. Each record gives: clone size, V gene, D gene, J gene, CDR3 DNA, CDR3 protein. D genes are given only for firm matches. Clone sizes are given selectively: once, few, many, or a class where the clone is expanded.

.	TRBV6-5	.	TRBJ2-7	TGTGCCAGCAAGGGGAACCGGGCCTACGAGCAGTACTTC	CASKGNRAYEQYF
.	TRBV9	.	TRBJ2-5	TGTGCCAGCAGCTACGACTGGAGCCAAGAGACCCAGTACTTC	CASSYDWSQETQYF
.	TRBV12-5	.	TRBJ1-1	TGTGCTAGTGGTTTGATATCTCGCGGGGTGAGGAATAACGCTGAAGCTTTCTTT	CASGLISRGVRNNAEAFF
.	TRBV5-1	TRBD2	TRBJ2-5	TGCGCCAGCAGCCTCCTAGCGGGGTTCCAAGAGACCCAGTACTTC	CASSLLAGFQETQYF
.	TRBV2	TRBD1	TRBJ1-1	TGTGCCAGCAAAGGGCAGGGGGACACTGAAGCTTTCTTT	CASKGQGDTEAFF
.	TRBV5-5	TRBD1	TRBJ2-1	TGTGCCAGCAGTCTTGGGACAGGGTGGGGCTACAATGAGCAGTTCTTC	CASSLGTGWGYNEQFF
.	TRBV6-5	.	TRBJ1-1	TGTGCCAGCACTCTCAATCTGGGGGGGCCCACTGAAGCTTTCTTT	CASTLNLGGPTEAFF
.	TRBV12-5	TRBD2	TRBJ2-7	TGTGCTAGTGGTTTGTACAATTTGGGGAGGGTCTACGAGCAGTACTTC	CASGLYNLGRVYEQYF
.	TRBV5-1	.	TRBJ1-2	TGCGCCAGCAGCCCCGACGAGGGATTCTATGGCTACACCTTC	CASSPDEGFYGYTF
.	TRBV13	TRBD2	TRBJ2-3	TGTGCCAGCAGCGGACCGGGGGGGGCATCGGGAGATACGCAGTATTTT	CASSGPGGASGDTQYF
few	TRBV7-2	.	TRBJ1-4	TGTGCCAGCAGCTTAGCGAGCCGAGGAGGGAGTGAAAAACTGTTTTTT	CASSLASRGGSEKLFF
.	TRBV10-1	.	TRBJ2-7	TGCGCCAGCAGTGAGTCGACAGCCGCCGAGCAGTACTTC	CASSESTAAEQYF
.	TRBV5-1	.	TRBJ2-7	TGCGCCAGCAGCCCTGACAGCTACCCCGAGCAGTACTTC	CASSPDSYPEQYF
.	TRBV6-5	.	TRBJ1-1	TGTGCCAGCAGTATCTCGGTCGGGATCACTGAAGCTTTCTTT	CASSISVGITEAFF
.	TRBV7-9	.	TRBJ1-1	TGTGCCAGCAGCCCTACCCCAGGCGTGGGGAACACTGAAGCTTTCTTT	CASSPTPGVGNTEAFF
.	TRBV6-5	TRBD1	TRBJ2-2	TGTGCCGTACAGGGGTACACCGGGGAGCTGTTTTTT	CAVQGYTGELFF
.	TRBV28	.	TRBJ1-6	TGTGCCAGCAGCCCCGGTTTTTCACCCCTCCACTTT	CASSPGFSPLHF
.	TRBV27	.	TRBJ2-1	TGTGCCAGCAGTTTATCCAATAACAACAATGAGCAGTTCTTC	CASSLSNNNNEQFF
.	TRBV5-6	TRBD1	TRBJ2-6	TGTGCCAGCAGCCGGTGGACAGGGGAAGCTGGGGCCAACGTCCTGACTTTC	CASSRWTGEAGANVLTF
.	TRBV19	.	TRBJ2-5	TGTGCCAGGGCCAAACAGGGGGGGCTAGCGGGGTTCCCAGAGACCCAGTACTTC	CARAKQGGLAGFPETQYF
.	TRBV4-1	.	TRBJ1-1	TGCGCCAGCAGCCCCCCTTATTTGAACACTGAAGCTTTCTTT	CASSPPYLNTEAFF
.	TRBV10-3	TRBD1	TRBJ1-3	TGTGCCATCAGTAACAGGGGGGAGACAGGGCCTCTCTCTGGAAACACCATATATTTT	CAISNRGETGPLSGNTIYF
.	TRBV30	.	TRBJ2-6	TGTGCCTGGAGTGTAGCCCTCTCTGGGGCCAACGTCCTGACTTTC	CAWSVALSGANVLTF
.	TRBV30	TRBD1	TRBJ2-3	TGTGCCTGGAGTGACAGTACAGGGGTCAGGAGCCCAGATACGCAGTATTTT	CAWSDSTGVRSPDTQYF
.	TRBV5-1	.	TRBJ2-3	TGCGCCAGCAGCTTAAAGCTAGTCCCAGATACGCAGTATTTT	CASSLKLVPDTQYF
.	TRBV5-6	TRBD1	TRBJ1-1	TGTGCCAGCAGCTTTTATCCAGGGGGGCGGACTGAAGCTTTCTTT	CASSFYPGGRTEAFF
.	TRBV7-9	.	TRBJ2-3	TGTGCCAGCAGCCCCCAGTTTTTTCTAGCATCCGATACGCAGTATTTT	CASSPQFFLASDTQYF
.	TRBV5-1	.	TRBJ1-4	TGCGCCAGCAGCCCTATGGGGGGGGCCGGTCAGGAAGAAAAACTGTTTTTT	CASSPMGGAGQEEKLFF
.	TRBV30	.	TRBJ1-5	TGTGCCTGGAGTCTGGTAGAGGGTCAGCCCCAGCATTTT	CAWSLVEGQPQHF
.	TRBV24-1	.	TRBJ2-7	TGTGCCACCAGTGACACCGGGTCTCAAGCCCCCTACGAGCAGTACTTC	CATSDTGSQAPYEQYF
.	TRBV4-1	TRBD1	TRBJ2-2	TGCGCCAGCAGTCAACAGGGGCCCACCGGGGAGCTGTTTTTT	CASSQQGPTGELFF
.	TRBV6-4	.	TRBJ1-4	TGTGCCAGCAGTGAACAGAACCCGGAAAAACTGTTTTTT	CASSEQNPEKLFF
.	TRBV5-1	.	TRBJ2-1	TGCGCCAGCAGGTACGGCCAGGACACCTACAATGAGCAGTTCTTC	CASRYGQDTYNEQFF
few	TRBV7-9	.	TRBJ1-2	TGTGCCAGCAGCTTAGATGGCCACTATGGCTACACCTTC	CASSLDGHYGYTF
.	TRBV5-4	.	TRBJ1-2	TGTGCCAGCAGCTTGGGTGGAGGTTCAGATGGCTACACCTTC	CASSLGGGSDGYTF
few	TRBV6-5	.	TRBJ1-3	TGTGCCAGCAGCACAGACTCTGGAAACACCATATATTTT	CASSTDSGNTIYF
.	TRBV5-1	.	TRBJ1-6	TGCGCCAGCAGCTTGGGGCCCGAGGGTTCACCCCTCCACTTT	CASSLGPEGSPLHF
.	TRBV6-6	.	TRBJ2-3	TGTGCCAGCAGTACTAAGGGACTGCTAGGAGATACGCAGTATTTT	CASSTKGLLGDTQYF
few	TRBV2	.	TRBJ2-2	TGTGCCAGCAGTGATCCCATCCCCGGGGAGCTGTTTTTT	CASSDPIPGELFF
.	TRBV27	.	TRBJ1-6	TGTGCCAGCCGAGAGTTAAGATCTAATTCACCCCTCCACTTT	CASRELRSNSPLHF
.	TRBV7-8	TRBD1	TRBJ1-5	TGTGCCAGCAGTATATCCTTTGGGACAGGCAATCAGCCCCAGCATTTT	CASSISFGTGNQPQHF
.	TRBV29-1	TRBD1	TRBJ1-4	TGCAGCGTTGAGGACAGGGGGGAACTGTTTTTT	CSVEDRGELFF
.	TRBV4-1	TRBD2	TRBJ2-7	TGCGCCAGCAGTCATCCTAGCGGGGGGGCCTACGAGCAGTACTTC	CASSHPSGGAYEQYF
.	TRBV6-2/TRBV6-3	.	TRBJ1-6	TGTGCCAGCAGTTACTCTGTGTCGGGTAATTCACCCCTCCACTTT	CASSYSVSGNSPLHF
.	TRBV7-2	.	TRBJ2-3	TGTGCCAGCAGCCCCGGGACTTACACAGATACGCAGTATTTT	CASSPGTYTDTQYF
.	TRBV6-5	.	TRBJ1-2	TGTGCCAGCAGTTTGGACTCCTATGGCTACACCTTC	CASSLDSYGYTF
.	TRBV20-1	.	TRBJ1-2	TGCAGTGCTCTATACCGCTATGGCTACACCTTC	CSALYRYGYTF
.	TRBV2	.	TRBJ1-5	TGTGCCAGCACCCAGACCTGGGGGGAATTACAGCCCCAGCATTTT	CASTQTWGELQPQHF
.	TRBV27	TRBD1	TRBJ2-1	TGTGCCAGCAGTTTATCTGGGACAGGGGTAAATGAGCAGTTCTTC	CASSLSGTGVNEQFF
.	TRBV5-1	.	TRBJ1-6	TGCGCCAGCAGCTTGGCCGGCGGGGCCTCTTATAATTCACCCCTCCACTTT	CASSLAGGASYNSPLHF